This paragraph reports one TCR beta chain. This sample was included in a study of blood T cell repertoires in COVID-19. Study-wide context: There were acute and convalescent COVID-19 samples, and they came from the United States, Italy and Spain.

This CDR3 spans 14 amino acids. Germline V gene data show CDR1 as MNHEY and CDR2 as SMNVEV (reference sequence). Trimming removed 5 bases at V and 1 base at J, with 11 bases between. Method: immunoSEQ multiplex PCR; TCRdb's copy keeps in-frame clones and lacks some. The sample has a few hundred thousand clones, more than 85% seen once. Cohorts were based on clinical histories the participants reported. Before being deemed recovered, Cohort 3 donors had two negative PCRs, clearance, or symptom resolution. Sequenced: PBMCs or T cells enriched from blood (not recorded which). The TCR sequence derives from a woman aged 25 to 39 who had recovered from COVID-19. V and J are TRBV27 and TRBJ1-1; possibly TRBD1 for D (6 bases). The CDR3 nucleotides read TGTGCCAGCAGTGACAGGTCAACGAACACTGAAGCTTTCTTT. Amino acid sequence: CASSDRSTNTEAFF.